This T cell receptor beta chain comes out of a study of CD8 T cells in ankylosing spondylitis (dated by TCRdb to about 2017). Regarding the research as a whole: The study set out to find disease-linked TCR variants by profiling T cell receptor beta repertoires in ankylosing spondylitis patients and healthy donors. Peripheral blood was sampled, and synovial fluid was also collected from ankylosing spondylitis patients. In total, the full study cohort was made up of roughly 100 healthy donors and 25 ankylosing spondylitis patients. General study outcomes and caveats: The disease-linked clones showed a CD8+ phenotype and occurred at relatively low frequencies in peripheral blood. The disease-linked clones were reported as significantly enriched in matched synovial fluid samples from ankylosing spondylitis patients. Some of the motif variants had been reported before in the synovial fluid and blood of reactive arthritis patients, a finding that suggests common disease-initiation mechanisms. A TCR beta motif of roughly 8 highly homologous amino acid variants appeared characteristic of blood from ankylosing spondylitis patients.

Sequenced on an Illumina HiSeq 2500. Quantitative 5'-RACE with molecular barcodes was used to prepare TCR beta libraries. The paper's processing steps were these. To identify disease-linked TCR variants, a new computational method was used, one built on a probabilistic model of VDJ rearrangement. The raw public data were reprocessed by TCRdb itself: fastp quality trimming at Q25, MiXCR clonotype calling, in-frame beta chains only. Each entry is one CDR3 protein sequence, shown with its most common DNA and genes. These V and J calls originate from TCRdb's pipeline instead of the authors' own analysis. In this sample the table shows some 100,000 distinct CDR3 sequences, almost 8.5% of which occur a single time. 9.9% of the sample is in the top ten clones. About this clonotype: Its binding antigen is unknown. Nothing much larger sits one base from this clone, and base qualities are not available.

The germline V gene (reference sequence) sets CDR1 to LNHDA and CDR2 to SQIVND. The junction carries 16 bases between V and J, which are trimmed by 5 bases and 0 bases respectively. Taken from cysteine to phenylalanine, the CDR3 has 16 residues. Only CDR3 DNA remains: 48 bases, in frame from the first base. The rearrangement combines TRBV19 with TRBJ1-1; the D region possibly corresponds to TRBD1 (5 bases align). Material for sequencing was blood, either unsorted or a sorted T cell fraction (not recorded which). The sequence was obtained from a male donor with ankylosing spondylitis or in good health (not recorded which). This receptor has the CDR3 CASSPSEGTVNTEAFF. The nucleotide sequence is given as TGTGCCAGTAGTCCGTCGGAGGGGACCGTGAACACTGAAGCTTTCTTT.